This T cell receptor (beta chain) was recovered during a study of cytomegalovirus exposure and HLA in healthy donors. The study, taken as a whole, reports: Cytomegalovirus association was listed for around 180 TCR beta chains. Reported performance of the classifier showed diagnosis of cytomegalovirus status with high specificity and sensitivity. Under in vitro conditions, a few CMV-associated chains were confirmed as specific for CMV antigens.

Remarks on this clone: The antigen remains unidentified.

Repertoires were generated with immunoSEQ multiplex PCR, while TCRdb's copy carries only in-frame clones and drops some. Of 65,000 to 80,000 clones in the sample, roughly 95% are singletons; the top ten hold approximately 3.3%. The donors were in the roughly 130-subject validation cohort; that cohort was separate from the 666-subject first cohort. The receptor was derived from a woman under 30 in good health and CMV-seropositive. Sequencing used PBMCs.

CDR3 protein: CASSPRQGNTGELFF. CDR3 in DNA: TGTGCCAGCTCACCACGGCAGGGAAACACCGGGGAGCTGTTTTTT. The chain combines TRBV18 with TRBJ2-2, with D perhaps matching TRBD1 (5 bases). The V end was cut by 1 base, the J end by 2 bases, with 8 bases between. CDR3 size: 15 residues. Looked up from germline, CDR1 is KGHSH and CDR2 is LQKENI.